This T cell receptor beta chain was sequenced for a study of CD8+ T cells in alopecia areata. About the research overall: Treated patients were given 5 to 10 mg oral tofacitinib twice daily.

Extracted from the samples, RNA was reverse transcribed into cDNA to serve as the sequencing template. Here immunoSEQ multiplex PCR was the method, and the copy in TCRdb shows in-frame clones only, minus some. The profile shows more than 90,000 clones, about 59% of them singletons. This clone turned up a few times. Its matching antigen is unknown. From germline, CDR1 is SGHRS and CDR2 YFSETQ. Trimming took off 4 bases at V and 3 bases at J, with 11 bases between the two ends. This CDR3 contains 14 residues. Treatment in this sample: oral pan-JAK inhibitor, 5-10 mg twice daily. PBMCs, the starting material, were the source of sorted CD4+ and CD8+ T cells. General study results and limits: Compared with mice, patients displayed less clear TCR sharing, possibly for HLA-related reasons. Scalp and blood retained many expanded lesional clones during tofacitinib.

The genes are TRBV5-1 and TRBJ1-5; the D gene is possibly TRBD1 (5 bases). Sequencing used CD8+ T cells sorted from blood, obtained at week 24, from a patient treated with tofacitinib. The clonotype comes from a human donor with alopecia areata. The CDR3 bases are TGCGCCAGCAGCCCGGGACGCAACAATCAGCCCCAGCATTTT. Amino acid sequence: CASSPGRNNQPQHF.